A single TCR beta chain is shown here with its context. Its target is unknown. This sample was taken from a study of cytomegalovirus exposure and HLA in healthy donors. Study-level findings and limits: Among TCR beta chains, those listed as cytomegalovirus-associated numbered about 160. TCR association rates varied by HLA locus in a later analysis, with DRB1 highest and HLA-C lowest.

The PCR was carried out with 60 Vbeta primers and 13 Jbeta primers. How the authors handled the data: Among the unique TCR beta chains that a later analysis counted, 75 million to 85 million in all, 9.5 million to 11 million were shared. Here immunoSEQ multiplex PCR was the method, and the copy in TCRdb shows in-frame clones only, minus some. The D gene and trimming were derived from the DNA, and the V and J assignments and clone size from that table. The sample has about 130,000 clones, roughly 70% seen once. The CDR3 has 17 residues. From germline, CDR1 is GTSNPN and CDR2 SVGIG (reference sequence). V lost 0 bases and J lost 5; bases outside the gene matches: 15.

J is TRBJ2-7 and V is TRBV30, with 8 bases aligning to TRBD1. The sequencing input was PBMCs. This receptor was taken from a man between 18 and 29 years old in good health and CMV-seropositive. The CDR3 sequence: CAWSVIGTGREEDEQYF. The CDR3 DNA is TGTGCCTGGAGTGTAATCGGGACAGGCAGGGAGGAGGACGAGCAGTACTTC.